The next 19 T cell receptor beta chains were all read from a single sample in a study of T cell repertoires in cytomegalovirus infection. Via MiXCR, TCRdb re-called the reads, giving one row per CDR3 protein. The sample contains hundreds of thousands of distinct CDR3 sequences, more than 20% of which appear only once. Source material: CD8+ T cells from PBMCs. Receptors were obtained from a human donor in good health (CMV status not recorded). Some clones in this sample may be carry-over from other donors' samples.

Of note for this clonotype: A much larger clone sits a single nucleotide away, making a read error possible. J is TRBJ2-1 and V is TRBV7-2, with 12 bases fitting TRBD2. Germline loops: CDR1 SGHTA, CDR2 FQGNSA. The CDR3 contains 17 residues. DNA of the CDR3: TGTGTCAGCAGCGCTACTAGCGGGGGGCATCTCTACAATGAGCAGTTCTTC. Residues: CVSSATSGGHLYNEQFF.

Concerning this clonotype: This may stem from a read error, because a much larger clone lies one nucleotide away. This rearrangement joins TRBV7-8 to TRBJ2-1, with D hard to call. Looked up from germline, CDR1 is SGHVS and CDR2 is FQNEAQ. This CDR3 region has 16 residues. Deletions cut 6 bases from V and 0 bases from J, with 15 bases between. The CDR3 DNA reads as TGTGCCAGCAGGAGGCTAGACAAGGGCTCCTACAATGAGCAGTTCTTC. Translating gives CASRRLDKGSYNEQFF.

This clonotype appeared many times. The chain is built from TRBV7-2 and TRBJ2-1; weak D call: TRBD2 (6 bases). The CDR3 runs to 16 residues. Trimming removed 5 bases at V and 0 bases at J, with 14 bases between. From germline, CDR1 is SGHTA and CDR2 FQGNSA. In nucleotides, the CDR3 is TGTGCCAGCAGCCATGAGGAGGGAAGCTCCTACAATGAGCAGTTCTTC. This translates into CASSHEEGSSYNEQFF.

The chain's CDR3 is CAISELTHGGNSPLHF. In nucleotides, the CDR3 is TGTGCCATCAGTGAGCTGACCCATGGGGGTAATTCACCCCTCCACTTT. This sequence joins TRBV10-3 and TRBJ1-6, with D possibly matching TRBD1 (5 bases). Trimming took 2 bases from V and 6 from J, leaving 14 bases between them. The CDR3 length is 16 residues. The germline gives CDR1 ENHRY, CDR2 SYGVKD.

The V gene is TRBV6-6, the J gene TRBJ2-7; 9 bases fit TRBD1. The germline gives CDR1 MNHNY, CDR2 SVGAGI (reference sequence). J gave up 3 bases and V 4 bases, and 10 bases lay outside the gene matches. This CDR3 is 16 amino acids long. The CDR3: CASSFLLPGQGYEQYV. Here the CDR3 DNA reads TGTGCCAGCAGTTTCTTACTTCCGGGACAGGGCTACGAGCAGTACGTC.

The rearrangement links TRBV29-1 to TRBJ2-5, with 7 bases identical to TRBD1. CDR1 and CDR2 (germline): SQVTM, ANQGSEA. The CDR3 has 12 residues. V was clipped by 6 bases and J by 9 bases; unmatched bases: 10. The CDR3 here is CSVREQQGAQYF. CDR3 sequence (DNA): TGCAGCGTGAGGGAACAGCAGGGGGCCCAGTACTTC.

The chain links TRBV7-6 to TRBJ2-1, with 11 nucleotides matching TRBD2. CDR1 and CDR2 from the germline V gene are SGHVS and FNYEAQ. The CDR3 has 16 residues. The trim removed 5 bases at V and 7 bases at J, leaving 10 bases unmatched. CDR3 amino acids: CASSPLAGGRENEQFF. The CDR3 DNA sequence: TGTGCCAGCAGCCCATTAGCGGGGGGGCGTGAGAATGAGCAGTTCTTC.

This clonotype was counted between two and nine times. This chain links TRBV29-1 with TRBJ2-5, with D unresolved. Germline V gene lookup returns CDR1 SQVTM and CDR2 ANQGSEA. CDR3 length: 9 residues. V lost 4 bases to trimming and J lost 5 bases, with 2 bases between them. The CDR3: CSVGETQYF. CDR3 bases: TGCAGCGTTGGGGAGACCCAGTACTTC.

This clonotype was recorded a few times. The genes are TRBV28 and TRBJ1-2, with D perhaps matching TRBD1 (6 bases). CDR3 length equals 14 residues. V lost 1 base and J 5 bases, leaving 11 bases between the germline ends. Germline V gives CDR1 MDHEN, CDR2 SYDVKM. CDR3: CASSLFGTSYGYTF. The CDR3 bases are TGTGCCAGCAGTTTATTCGGGACATCTTATGGCTACACCTTC.

V gene TRBV9 combines with J gene TRBJ2-3; tentatively, D is TRBD2 (7 bases). Trimming removed 0 bases from V and 4 bases from J, with 12 bases in between. The germline V gene encodes CDR1 SGDLS and CDR2 YYNGEE. The CDR3 covers 15 residues. The CDR3 sequence: CASSVAGGPSDTQYF. The CDR3 bases are TGTGCCAGCAGCGTAGCGGGGGGCCCCTCAGATACGCAGTATTTT.

The chain carries TRBV19 and TRBJ2-6; D may be TRBD1 or TRBD2 (5 bases each). The CDR3 runs to 18 residues. Germline V CDR1 and CDR2: LNHDA, SQIVND (reference sequence). V lost 5 bases, J lost 0 bases, and 17 bases lay in between. The CDR3 here is CASSQYRDGISGANVLTF. DNA for the CDR3: TGTGCCAGTAGTCAATACCGGGACGGGATCTCTGGGGCCAACGTCCTGACTTTC.

This clonotype was seen at least ten times. The V call is TRBV7-2, the J call TRBJ2-7, with TRBD1 identical over 7 bases. Germline V lookup: CDR1 SGHTA, CDR2 FQGNSA. The CDR3 consists of 16 residues. The trim removed 7 bases at V and 1 base at J, leaving 13 bases unmatched. The CDR3 DNA reads as TGTGCCAGCATCGATACAGGGGCTTCCCGTTCCTACGAGCAGTACTTC. Protein sequence: CASIDTGASRSYEQYF.

This clonotype was seen ten or more times. This sequence joins TRBV6-1 and TRBJ1-5; D unresolved. Germline-derived CDR1 and CDR2 are MNHNS and SASEGT. The CDR3 is 15 residues long. Trimming removed 6 bases from V and 0 bases from J, with 12 bases in between. The CDR3 reads CASREASYSNQPQHF. The CDR3 nucleotides read TGTGCCAGCAGGGAGGCATCTTATAGCAATCAGCCCCAGCATTTT.

The table lists this clonotype with many counts. This chain connects TRBV4-1 to TRBJ2-1; D is unresolved. The V end was cut by 6 bases, the J end by 5 bases, with 11 bases between. CDR1 and CDR2 (germline): MGHRA, YSYEKL. This CDR3 comprises 13 residues. The CDR3 region is CASSPEEDNEQFF. In DNA form, the CDR3 reads TGCGCCAGCAGTCCTGAAGAGGACAATGAGCAGTTCTTC.

At least ten counts were recorded for this clonotype. DNA for the CDR3: TGTGCCAGCATCCCACCGGGGCTATCCCCAACTGGGGCCAACGTCCTGACTTTC. This sequence encodes CASIPPGLSPTGANVLTF. The V and J genes are TRBV7-9 and TRBJ2-6, with D perhaps TRBD1 or TRBD2 (5 bases each). The V end lost 7 bases, the J end lost 2 bases, and 21 bases lay between the germline ends. Germline V CDR1 and CDR2: SEHNR, FQNEAQ (reference sequence). The CDR3 spans 18 residues.

The rearrangement uses TRBV20-1 and TRBJ2-1, with 7 bases aligning to TRBD2. The junction had 5 bases not matched to a gene; V was cut back by 3 bases and J by 0 bases. The CDR3 consists of 15 residues. Germline V gene data show CDR1 as DFQATT and CDR2 as SNEGSKA (reference sequence). The CDR3 spells CSASRRGSSYNEQFF. CDR3 in DNA: TGCAGTGCTAGTAGGCGCGGGAGCTCCTACAATGAGCAGTTCTTC.

There are many counts of this clonotype. The genes are TRBV7-2 and TRBJ2-2, with a weak D call TRBD2 (5 bases). The CDR3 length is 15 residues. V lost 5 bases and J 1 base, leaving 11 bases between the germline ends. In germline, CDR1 is SGHTA, CDR2 FQGNSA. The CDR3 here is CASSNPGKNTGELFF. The CDR3, as DNA: TGTGCCAGCAGCAATCCCGGGAAGAACACCGGGGAGCTGTTTTTT.

The sample holds a few counts of this clonotype. This rearrangement joins TRBV12-5 to TRBJ2-1; no clear D. Trimming pared 7 bases from V and 0 bases from J, leaving 13 bases between. The length of the CDR3 is 15 residues. CDR1 and CDR2 from the germline V gene are LGHNT and FRNRAP. CDR3 region: CASVSDPSSYNEQFF. In nucleotides, the CDR3 is TGTGCTAGTGTTTCGGACCCCAGCTCCTACAATGAGCAGTTCTTC.

This clonotype showed up many times. The CDR3 loop reads CSVVHTGELFF. The CDR3 coding sequence is TGCAGCGTTGTACACACCGGGGAGCTGTTTTTT. The chain employs TRBV29-1 and TRBJ2-2; D call uncertain. The CDR3 covers 11 residues. V lost 4 bases and J lost 3, with 3 bases in between. Germline V gene data show CDR1 as SQVTM and CDR2 as ANQGSEA.